This TCR beta chain comes out of a study of blood T cell repertoires in COVID-19. Sequenced by immunoSEQ multiplex PCR; TCRdb stores in-frame clones only, minus some. Here the sample spans 150,000 to 200,000 clones, more than 75% being singletons. Per germline, CDR1 SGHAT and CDR2 FQNNGV. V lost 5 bases to trimming and J lost 4 bases, with 12 bases between them. The CDR3 covers 14 residues. This chain links TRBV11-2 with TRBJ2-1; D is uncertain. This TCR came from a woman aged 50 to 60 with acute COVID-19. Material: PBMCs or T cells enriched from blood (not recorded which). For the CDR3, the DNA is TGTGCCAGCAGCCCTCGAGGCCCTTACAATGAGCAGTTCTTC. This translates into CASSPRGPYNEQFF.